The sequence of this T cell receptor beta chain was determined in a study of glioma-infiltrating T cells after dendritic cell vaccination. The germline CDR1 and CDR2 sequences are SGDLS and YYNGEE. The CDR3 runs to 16 residues. V dropped 4 bases and J dropped 2; count of bases not matched to a gene: 8. Assay: immunoSEQ multiplex PCR; the TCRdb copy retains only in-frame clones and omits some. This table has 80,000 to 100,000 clones, around three quarters appearing once. PBMC sampling occurred before vaccination, two weeks after the third dose, and at progression. The sequence was obtained from a human donor with glioblastoma. Specimen: blood, collected before dendritic cell vaccination. The rearrangement uses TRBV9 and TRBJ2-7; 11 bases are a match to TRBD2. The CDR3 sequence is CASSPRLAGTAYEQYF. The CDR3, as DNA: TGTGCCAGCAGCCCACGACTAGCGGGGACCGCCTACGAGCAGTACTTC.